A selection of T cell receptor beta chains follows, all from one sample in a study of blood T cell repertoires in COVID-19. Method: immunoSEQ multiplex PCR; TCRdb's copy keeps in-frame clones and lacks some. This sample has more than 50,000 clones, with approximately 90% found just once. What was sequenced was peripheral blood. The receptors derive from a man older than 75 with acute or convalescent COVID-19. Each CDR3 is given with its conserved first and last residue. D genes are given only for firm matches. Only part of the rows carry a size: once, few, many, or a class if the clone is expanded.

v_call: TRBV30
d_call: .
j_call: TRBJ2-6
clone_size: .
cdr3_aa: CAWATAVGANVLTF
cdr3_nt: TGTGCCTGGGCCACGGCGGTTGGGGCCAACGTCCTGACTTTC

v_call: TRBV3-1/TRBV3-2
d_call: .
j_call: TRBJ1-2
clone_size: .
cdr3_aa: CASSQLGGRGYGYTF
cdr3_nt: TGTGCCAGCAGCCAGCTTGGTGGGAGGGGTTATGGCTACACCTTC

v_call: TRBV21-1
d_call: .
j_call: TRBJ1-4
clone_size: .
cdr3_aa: CASTKPNGGVREKLFF
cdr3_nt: TGTGCCAGCACCAAACCTAATGGGGGGGTGAGGGAAAAACTGTTTTTT

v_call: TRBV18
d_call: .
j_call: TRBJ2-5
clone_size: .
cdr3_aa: CASSPGQLDQYF
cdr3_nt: TGTGCCAGCTCACCCGGACAGCTCGACCAGTACTTC

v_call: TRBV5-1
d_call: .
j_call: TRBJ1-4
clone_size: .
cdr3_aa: CASSLSATNEKLFF
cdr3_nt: TGCGCCAGCAGCTTGTCAGCAACTAATGAAAAACTGTTTTTT

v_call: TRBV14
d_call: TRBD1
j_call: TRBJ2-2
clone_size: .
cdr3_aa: CASSPINPGQGRSGELFF
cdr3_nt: TGTGCCAGCAGCCCGATCAACCCGGGACAGGGCAGGTCCGGGGAGCTGTTTTTT

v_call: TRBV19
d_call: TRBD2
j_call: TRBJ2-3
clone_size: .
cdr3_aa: CASTMGQGGDTQYF
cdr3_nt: TGTGCCAGTACTATGGGTCAGGGAGGGGATACGCAGTATTTT

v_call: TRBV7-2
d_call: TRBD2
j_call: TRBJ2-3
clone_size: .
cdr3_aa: CASSLEGRGGADTQYF
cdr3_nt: TGTGCCAGCAGCTTAGAAGGGCGGGGGGGAGCAGATACGCAGTATTTT

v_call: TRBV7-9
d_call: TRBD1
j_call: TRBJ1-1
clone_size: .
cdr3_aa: CASSLEGGTANTEAFF
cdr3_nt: TGTGCCAGCAGCTTAGAAGGAGGGACAGCGAACACTGAAGCTTTCTTT

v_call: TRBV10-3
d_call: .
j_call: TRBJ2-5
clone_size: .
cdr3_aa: CAIRSTIGGETQYF
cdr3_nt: TGTGCCATCAGGTCGACAATCGGCGGGGAGACCCAGTACTTC

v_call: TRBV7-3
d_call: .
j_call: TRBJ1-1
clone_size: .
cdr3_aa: CASSRWAGRTEAFF
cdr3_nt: TGTGCCAGCAGCCGTTGGGCCGGGAGGACTGAAGCTTTCTTT

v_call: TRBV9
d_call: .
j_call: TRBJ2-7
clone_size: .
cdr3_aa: CASSVGPGEQYF
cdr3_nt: TGTGCCAGCAGCGTTGGGCCCGGCGAGCAGTACTTC

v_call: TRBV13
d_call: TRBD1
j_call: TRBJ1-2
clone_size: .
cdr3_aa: CASSLESGTGKSF
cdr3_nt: TGTGCCAGCAGCTTAGAATCCGGGACAGGGAAGTCTTTC

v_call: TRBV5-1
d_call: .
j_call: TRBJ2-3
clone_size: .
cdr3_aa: CASSLEGVGTDTQYF
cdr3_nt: TGCGCCAGCAGCTTGGAGGGGGTTGGCACAGATACGCAGTATTTT

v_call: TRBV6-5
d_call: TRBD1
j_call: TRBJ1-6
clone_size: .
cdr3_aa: CAIGTGGKGYSPLHF
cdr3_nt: TGTGCCATCGGGACAGGGGGCAAAGGTTATTCACCCCTCCACTTT

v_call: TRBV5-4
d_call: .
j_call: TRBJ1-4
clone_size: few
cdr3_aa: CASSLDGPARGLNEKLFF
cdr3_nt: TGTGCCAGCAGCTTGGATGGACCTGCCCGAGGGCTTAATGAAAAACTGTTTTTT

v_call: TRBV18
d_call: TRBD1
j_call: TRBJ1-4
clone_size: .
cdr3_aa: CASSPPQGALGNEKLFF
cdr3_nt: TGTGCCAGCTCACCACCACAGGGGGCGCTTGGAAATGAAAAACTGTTTTTT

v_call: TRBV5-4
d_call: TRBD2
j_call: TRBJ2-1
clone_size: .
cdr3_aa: CASSSETSANEQFF
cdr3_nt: TGTGCCAGCAGCTCCGAGACTAGCGCGAATGAGCAGTTCTTC

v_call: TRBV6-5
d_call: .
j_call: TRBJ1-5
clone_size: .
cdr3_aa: CASKYSSNQPQHF
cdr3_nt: TGTGCCAGCAAATACAGTAGCAATCAGCCCCAGCATTTT

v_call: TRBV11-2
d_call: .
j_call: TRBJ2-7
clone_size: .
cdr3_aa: CASSLQDFSYEQYF
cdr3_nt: TGTGCCAGCAGCTTACAGGACTTCTCCTACGAGCAGTACTTC

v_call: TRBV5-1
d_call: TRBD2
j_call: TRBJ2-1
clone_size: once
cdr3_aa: CASSSASGGQHNEQFF
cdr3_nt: TGCGCCAGCAGCTCCGCTAGCGGGGGGCAACACAATGAGCAGTTCTTC

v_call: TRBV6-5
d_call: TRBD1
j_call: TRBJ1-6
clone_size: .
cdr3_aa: CASTPGTGIAPLHF
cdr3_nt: TGTGCCAGCACCCCCGGGACAGGGATTGCACCCCTCCACTTT